Included here is one T cell receptor (beta chain) sequence, with context. The clone's antigen remains unknown. No much larger clone exists at a distance of one base, and base qualities are not known. The CDR3 numbers 13 residues from cysteine through phenylalanine. Only the CDR3 DNA stays, 39 bases, in frame from base 1. Trimming removed 4 bases from V and 7 bases from J, leaving 13 bases between the germline ends. From a lookup of the germline V gene, CDR1 and CDR2 are MGHDK and SYGVNS. These data come from a study of type 1 and type 2 diabetes patients (dated by TCRdb to the mid-2010s). Turning to the overall study: Recruited in China, the cohort was made up of 8 to 10 type 1 diabetes patients, a few type 2 diabetes patients and 6 or 7 nondiabetic controls. Throughout the study, CD4 or CD8 MicroBeads on MACS columns were used to positively select CD4+ and CD8+ T cells from PBMCs. Altogether, 18,976,912 paired-end reads were produced across the whole study. TCRbeta repertoires were profiled by high-throughput sequencing in the study to compare type 1 diabetes, type 2 diabetes and nondiabetic individuals. Type 2 diabetes patients were included as a disease comparison group for the type 1 diabetes patients. V gene usage was similar between approximately 20-cycle and 25-cycle amplification, suggesting similar primer efficiencies and random PCR bias. TCRbeta libraries were sequenced paired-end on Illumina HiSeq 2000 or MiSeq instruments.

Instrument on record: Illumina MiSeq. Genomic DNA from sorted T cell subsets served as template for TCRbeta CDR3 amplification. The TCRbeta CDR3 region was amplified by multiplex PCR with 30 forward and 13 reverse primers. AMPure XP beads were used to purify the PCR products, after which a second roughly 25-cycle PCR added indices and adaptors. Before sequencing, the QIAquick Gel Extraction Kit was used to gel-purify the libraries. In the paper's pipeline: Paired-end reads were merged with FLASH and aligned to IMGT V, D and J germline references using IgBLAST. Reads with less than 70% alignment identity to germline references were removed, leaving roughly 11,000,000 reads across the study. IMGT definitions were followed to assign CDR3 boundaries, reading frame and productivity. A highly-expanded clone was defined as any clone making up 1% or more of reads, and normalized Shannon entropy served as the measure of diversity. Group differences in Shannon entropy were tested with unpaired two-tailed t-tests. TCRdb cleaned the public reads at Q25 with fastp, built clones with MiXCR and kept in-frame beta chains. Identical CDR3 proteins give one entry, which carries the most common genes and DNA. The V and J calls were not made by the authors but by TCRdb's processing. For this sample the table gives 250,000 or so distinct CDR3 sequences, of which around 47% were detected only once. The ten largest clones capture roughly 15% of the sample.

Standard classification criteria for type 1 or type 2 diabetes were met by all diabetic patients, and glucose and C-peptide were assessed by WHO-recommended methods. Donors with other autoimmune diseases or infections within the previous four weeks were excluded from participation. Roughly 10 milliliters of peripheral blood were collected from each participant. PBMCs were isolated with LymphoPrep density separation. Broad study findings and their caveats: Type 2 diabetes and control samples had highly correlated V and J gene usage patterns, with an average between-sample correlation of approximately 0.97. Since just a limited number of T2D and control samples were sequenced, some T1D-only HECs might also appear in more T2D or control samples. Study groups were not matched for age and gender, which possibly biased interpretation. In both CD4+ and CD8+ T cells, type 2 diabetes repertoires were highly diverse and significantly more diverse than type 1 diabetes repertoires. Type 2 diabetes patients had few highly-expanded CD4+ clones (median one), and those clones made up a median about 4% of reads.

The receptor was derived from a young man with type 2 diabetes. Sequenced sample: peripheral blood mononuclear cells (PBMCs). The sequence links TRBV25-1 to TRBJ1-1; 5 matching bases give a weak D call of TRBD1. The CDR3: CASSAYRGSEAFF. The bases read TGTGCCAGCAGTGCCTACCGGGGGAGTGAAGCTTTCTTT.